A single TCR beta chain is shown here with its context. The antigen it recognizes is unknown. No much larger clone exists at a distance of one base, and base qualities are not known. Whole blood was collected in K2EDTA tubes by collaborating institutions according to the institutions' own protocols. For TCRbeta analysis, collaborator samples were shipped as frozen whole blood, as isolated PBMCs, or as DNA extracted from either sample type. The sample is drawn from a study of blood T cell repertoires in COVID-19 (dated by TCRdb to 2020 to 2022). Regarding the study in general: The collaborator samples originated in the United States, Italy and Spain and spanned the acute and convalescent phases of COVID-19. The prospective study material was composed of cDNA or gDNA derived from T cells, B-cell-depleted T cells, or PBMCs. Deeply sampled blood TCRbeta repertoires from subjects exposed to, actively infected with, or recovered from COVID-19 were included in the dataset. The repertoires were made available in a free public database intended to serve as a resource for research on the immune response to SARS-CoV-2. Samples were obtained from the ongoing ImmuneRACE study (first 160 participants) and from 1,254 subjects provided by 6 global collaborators. A de-identified subject ID, COVID-19 status, age in years and sex were almost always included in the sample metadata. Where available, HLA class I and class II types were taken from metadata supplied by the sample provider and were not determined by assay-based typing.

TCRbeta CDR3 regions were amplified from genomic DNA using the immunoSEQ Assay, a bias-controlled multiplex PCR. The original pipeline was this. The number of nucleated cells in each sample was estimated from the amplification of reference gene primers within the assay. Sequence reads were collapsed and filtered to measure the absolute abundance of every unique TCRbeta CDR3 rearrangement. For each sample, productive Simpson clonality was calculated by taking the square root of Simpson's diversity index across productive rearrangements. Held by TCRdb, this immuneACCESS table contains in-frame sequences only and omits some clones. Under half of the omission traces to an unresolved V gene where checked; the cause of the rest is unknown. V and J calls and clone size follow that table, whereas D and trimming were derived from the DNA. The sample yields 200,000 or so clones; around 80% were counted once. The leading ten clones occupy 5.5% to 7% of the sample.

Points the paper makes about the study in general: Clinical and demographic metadata were provided uncurated, with the amount varying by source and participant.

This receptor was taken from a woman in her seventies with acute or convalescent COVID-19. The sequenced material came from peripheral blood.

The sequenced DNA: TGTGCCGGTCCGACAGGGGGTAGCTCTGGGGCCAACGTCCTGACTTTC. Its product reads: CAGPTGGSSGANVLTF. The V and J segments used are TRBV7-9 and TRBJ2-6; the central 9 bases match TRBD1. The CDR3 measures 16 amino acids from cysteine to phenylalanine. The sequence is cut down to CDR3 DNA, 48 bases in frame from base 1. As encoded in the germline V gene (reference sequence), CDR1 is SEHNR while CDR2 is FQNEAQ. V has 11 bases trimmed and J has 0 bases trimmed; junction bases matching no gene number 8.